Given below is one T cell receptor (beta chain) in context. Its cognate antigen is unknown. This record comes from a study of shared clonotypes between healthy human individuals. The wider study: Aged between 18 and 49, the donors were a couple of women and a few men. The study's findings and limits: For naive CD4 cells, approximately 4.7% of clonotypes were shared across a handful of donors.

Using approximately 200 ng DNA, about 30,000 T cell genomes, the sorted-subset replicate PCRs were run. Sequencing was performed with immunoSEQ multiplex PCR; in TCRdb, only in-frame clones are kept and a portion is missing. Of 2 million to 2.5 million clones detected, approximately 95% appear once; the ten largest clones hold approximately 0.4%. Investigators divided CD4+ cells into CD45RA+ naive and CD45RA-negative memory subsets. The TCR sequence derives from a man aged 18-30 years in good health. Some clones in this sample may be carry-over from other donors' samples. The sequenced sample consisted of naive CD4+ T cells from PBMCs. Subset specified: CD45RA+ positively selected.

The CDR3 spells CASSLNFLRRETQYF. The CDR3 bases are TGTGCCAGCAGTTTAAATTTCCTCCGGCGGGAGACCCAGTACTTC. The chain couples TRBV28 to TRBJ2-5, with D uncertain. Trimming shortened V by 2 bases and J by 5 bases, and 15 bases separated the two germline ends. The CDR3 sequence is 15 residues long. CDR1 and CDR2 (germline): MDHEN, SYDVKM. The variable domain in full, with the rest retrieved from reference TRBV28 and TRBJ2-5, is DVKVTQSSRYLVKRTGEKVFLECVQDMDHENMFWYRQDPGLGLRLIYFSYDVKMKEKGDIPEGYSVSREKKERFSLILESASTNQTSMYLCASSLNFLRRETQYFGPGTRLLVL.